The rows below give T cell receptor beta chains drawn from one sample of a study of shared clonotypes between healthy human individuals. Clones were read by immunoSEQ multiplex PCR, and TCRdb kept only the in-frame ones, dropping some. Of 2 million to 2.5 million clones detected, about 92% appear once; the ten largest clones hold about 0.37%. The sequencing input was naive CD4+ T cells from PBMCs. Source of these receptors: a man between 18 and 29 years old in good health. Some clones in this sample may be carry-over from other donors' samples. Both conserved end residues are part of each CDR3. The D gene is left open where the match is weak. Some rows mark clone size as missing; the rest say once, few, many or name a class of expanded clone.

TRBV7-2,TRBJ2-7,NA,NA,CASSLTRAYEQYF,TGTGCCAGCAGCCTGACTCGCGCCTACGAGCAGTACTTC
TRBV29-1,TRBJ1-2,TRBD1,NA,CSSTGVGYGYTF,TGCAGCTCGACAGGGGTTGGCTATGGCTACACCTTC
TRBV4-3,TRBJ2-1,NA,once,CASSQEVQAKKFF,TGCGCCAGCAGCCAAGAAGTACAGGCCAAGAAGTTCTTC
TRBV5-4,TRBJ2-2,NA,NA,CATGRQSDKNTGELFF,TGTGCCACCGGAAGGCAATCTGACAAGAACACCGGGGAGCTGTTTTTT
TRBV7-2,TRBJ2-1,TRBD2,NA,CASSLPGLAAQFF,TGTGCCAGCAGCTTACCGGGACTAGCGGCGCAGTTCTTC
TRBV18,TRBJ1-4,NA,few,CASSPWKGFEADEKLFF,TGTGCCAGCTCACCATGGAAAGGGTTCGAGGCGGATGAAAAACTGTTTTTT
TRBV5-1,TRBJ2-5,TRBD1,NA,CASSGEGQGAWETQYF,TGCGCCAGCAGCGGTGAGGGACAGGGGGCTTGGGAGACCCAGTACTTC
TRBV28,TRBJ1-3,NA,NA,CASSPSMGVSSGNTIYF,TGTGCCAGCAGTCCCTCAATGGGGGTTTCCTCTGGAAACACCATATATTTT
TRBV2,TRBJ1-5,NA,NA,CASSPGGQPQHF,TGTGCCAGCAGCCCCGGGGGCCAGCCCCAGCATTTT
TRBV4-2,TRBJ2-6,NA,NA,CASSRARDGANVLTF,TGTGCCAGCAGCCGAGCCAGGGATGGGGCCAACGTCCTGACTTTC
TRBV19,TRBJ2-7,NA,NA,CASSIGFLGARSYEQYF,TGTGCCAGTAGTATAGGCTTTTTGGGAGCCCGCTCCTACGAGCAGTACTTC
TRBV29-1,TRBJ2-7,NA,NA,CSVKVPGRAYEQYF,TGCAGCGTTAAGGTACCGGGCAGGGCCTACGAGCAGTACTTC
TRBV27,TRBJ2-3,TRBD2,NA,CASSLLSEGIAGAEDTQYF,TGTGCCAGCAGTTTATTGTCGGAGGGTATAGCGGGAGCGGAAGATACGCAGTATTTT
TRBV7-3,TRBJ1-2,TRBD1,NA,CASSPSGQTNYGYTF,TGTGCCAGCAGCCCGTCGGGACAGACTAACTATGGCTACACCTTC
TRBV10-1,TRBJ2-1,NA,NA,CASSSDGGREQFF,TGCGCCAGCAGTTCAGATGGGGGACGTGAGCAGTTCTTC
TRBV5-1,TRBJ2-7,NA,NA,CASSLVARPSYEQYF,TGCGCCAGCAGCTTGGTCGCACGGCCCTCCTACGAGCAGTACTTC
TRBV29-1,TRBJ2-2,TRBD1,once,CSAGQGGRELFF,TGCAGCGCAGGACAGGGCGGCCGGGAGCTGTTTTTT
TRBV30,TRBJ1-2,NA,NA,CAWSGAGTNYGYTF,TGTGCCTGGAGTGGGGCAGGGACTAACTATGGCTACACCTTC
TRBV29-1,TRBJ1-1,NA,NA,CSGRPVLNTEAFF,TGCAGCGGCCGACCGGTATTGAACACTGAAGCTTTCTTT
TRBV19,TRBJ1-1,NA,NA,CASKSQGGEAFF,TGTGCCAGTAAGTCGCAGGGTGGTGAAGCTTTCTTT
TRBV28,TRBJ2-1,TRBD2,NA,CASSPRAGGNEQFF,TGTGCCAGCAGTCCTAGAGCGGGAGGAAATGAGCAGTTCTTC
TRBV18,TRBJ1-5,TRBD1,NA,CASSPQTGGGSNQPQHF,TGTGCCAGCTCACCACAAACAGGGGGCGGAAGCAATCAGCCCCAGCATTTT
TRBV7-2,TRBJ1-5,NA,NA,CASSLSINQPQHF,TGTGCCAGCAGCTTATCCATAAATCAGCCCCAGCATTTT
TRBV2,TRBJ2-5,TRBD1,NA,CASTDRAQETQYF,TGTGCCAGCACGGACAGGGCCCAAGAGACCCAGTACTTC
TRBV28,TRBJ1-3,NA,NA,CASSLSGYSGNTIYF,TGTGCCAGCAGTTTATCGGGTTATTCTGGAAACACCATATATTTT
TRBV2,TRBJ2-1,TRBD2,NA,CASRLAGDNEQFF,TGTGCCAGCAGACTAGCGGGAGACAATGAGCAGTTCTTC
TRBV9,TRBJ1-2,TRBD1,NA,CASSQEDRGNYGYTF,TGTGCCAGCAGCCAGGAGGACAGGGGAAACTATGGCTACACCTTC
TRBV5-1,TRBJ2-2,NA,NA,CASSFLAAGYLGTPNTGELFF,TGCGCCAGCAGCTTCTTGGCCGCCGGTTACCTAGGGACACCGAACACCGGGGAGCTGTTTTTT
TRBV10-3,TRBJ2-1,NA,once,CAISPRSVSYNEQFF,TGTGCCATCAGCCCTCGGAGCGTCTCCTACAATGAGCAGTTCTTC
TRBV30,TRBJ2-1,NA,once,CAWSASNEQFF,TGTGCCTGGAGTGCTAGCAATGAGCAGTTCTTC
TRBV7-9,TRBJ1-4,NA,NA,CASSDTGSPVTF,TGTGCCAGCAGCGACACCGGGTCGCCGGTTACCTTT
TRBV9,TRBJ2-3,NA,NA,CASSAAVTDTQYF,TGTGCCAGCAGCGCAGCGGTTACAGATACGCAGTATTTT
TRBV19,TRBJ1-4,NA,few,CASSSIGSGKLFF,TGTGCCAGTAGTTCCATCGGCAGTGGAAAACTGTTTTTT
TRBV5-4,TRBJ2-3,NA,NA,CASSLANPTRDTQYF,TGTGCCAGCAGCTTGGCTAACCCCACTAGGGATACGCAGTATTTT
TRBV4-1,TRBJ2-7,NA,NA,CASSQEPRTAGPYEQYF,TGCGCCAGCAGCCAAGAGCCCCGGACAGCGGGTCCCTACGAGCAGTACTTC
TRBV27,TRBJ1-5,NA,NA,CASSASSLTGKAQHF,TGTGCCAGCTCGGCCTCCTCACTTACAGGTAAAGCCCAGCATTTT
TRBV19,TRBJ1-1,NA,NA,CASSISSPRDTLWDTEAFF,TGTGCCAGTAGTATAAGTTCACCCCGGGACACTTTATGGGACACTGAAGCTTTCTTT
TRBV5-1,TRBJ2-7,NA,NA,CASSLGQDAYEQYF,TGCGCCAGCAGCTTGGGACAGGACGCCTACGAGCAGTACTTC
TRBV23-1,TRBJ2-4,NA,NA,CASSQPPGGRRGKNIQYF,TGCGCCAGCAGTCAGCCCCCTGGGGGCCGAAGGGGGAAAAACATTCAGTACTTC
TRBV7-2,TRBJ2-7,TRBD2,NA,CASSLASPAGRTYEQYF,TGTGCCAGCAGCTTAGCCAGCCCAGCGGGGAGGACCTACGAGCAGTACTTC
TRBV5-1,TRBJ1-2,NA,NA,CASSLQRGPPRLYGYTF,TGCGCCAGCAGCTTGCAAAGAGGGCCCCCAAGGCTCTATGGCTACACCTTC
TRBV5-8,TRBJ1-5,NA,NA,CASSLEPGYNQPQHF,TGTGCCAGCAGCTTGGAGCCCGGGTACAATCAGCCCCAGCATTTT
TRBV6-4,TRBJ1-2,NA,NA,CASSVQGSYGYTF,TGTGCCAGCAGTGTACAGGGAAGCTATGGCTACACCTTC
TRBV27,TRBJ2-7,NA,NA,CASSLTRERWEQYF,TGTGCCAGCAGTTTAACTAGAGAGCGGTGGGAGCAGTACTTC
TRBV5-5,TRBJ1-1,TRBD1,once,CASSRVPGQGALTEAFF,TGTGCCAGCAGCCGGGTCCCGGGACAGGGGGCGCTCACTGAAGCTTTCTTT
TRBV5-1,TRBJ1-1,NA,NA,CASSLGNRAGSGTEAFF,TGCGCCAGCAGCCTGGGGAACAGGGCGGGTTCAGGCACTGAAGCTTTCTTT
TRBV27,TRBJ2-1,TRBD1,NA,CASSHSGTGSYNEQFF,TGTGCCAGCAGTCATTCCGGGACAGGTTCCTACAATGAGCAGTTCTTC
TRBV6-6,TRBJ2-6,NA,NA,CASSSTGPQARDLTF,TGTGCCAGCAGTTCCACGGGACCCCAAGCCAGAGACCTGACTTTC
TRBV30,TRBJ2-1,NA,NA,CAWSTGTAYNEQFF,TGTGCCTGGAGTACCGGGACCGCTTACAATGAGCAGTTCTTC
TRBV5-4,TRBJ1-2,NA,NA,CASSRKGTPMNYGYTF,TGTGCCAGCAGCCGCAAAGGGACACCGATGAACTATGGCTACACCTTC
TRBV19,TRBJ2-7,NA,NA,CASSIYRAGTYEQYF,TGTGCCAGTAGTATATACAGGGCCGGGACCTACGAGCAGTACTTC
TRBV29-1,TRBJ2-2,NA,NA,CSVARGNTGELFF,TGCAGCGTTGCCAGGGGCAACACCGGGGAGCTGTTTTTT